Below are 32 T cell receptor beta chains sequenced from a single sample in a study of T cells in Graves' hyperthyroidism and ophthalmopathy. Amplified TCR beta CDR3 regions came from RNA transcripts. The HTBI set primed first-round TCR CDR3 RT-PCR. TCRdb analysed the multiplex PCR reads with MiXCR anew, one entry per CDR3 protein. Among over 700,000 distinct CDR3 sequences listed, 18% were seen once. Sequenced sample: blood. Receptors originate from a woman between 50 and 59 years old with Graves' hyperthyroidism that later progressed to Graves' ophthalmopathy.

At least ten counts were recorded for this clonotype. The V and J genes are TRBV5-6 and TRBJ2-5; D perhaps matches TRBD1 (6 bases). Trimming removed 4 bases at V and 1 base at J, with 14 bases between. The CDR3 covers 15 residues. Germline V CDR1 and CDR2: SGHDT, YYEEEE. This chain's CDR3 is CASSLPRTAQETQYF. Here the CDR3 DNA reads TGTGCCAGCAGCCTGCCCCGGACAGCCCAAGAGACCCAGTACTTC.

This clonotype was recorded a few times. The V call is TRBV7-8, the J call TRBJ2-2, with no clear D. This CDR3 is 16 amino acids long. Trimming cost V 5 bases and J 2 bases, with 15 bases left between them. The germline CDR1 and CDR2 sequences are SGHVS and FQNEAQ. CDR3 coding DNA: TGTGCCAGCAGCAAGGCTTTCAGGCTTAACACCGGGGAGCTGTTTTTT. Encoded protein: CASSKAFRLNTGELFF. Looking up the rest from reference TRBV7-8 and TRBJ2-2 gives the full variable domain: GAGVSQSPRYKVAKRGQDVALRCDPISGHVSLFWYQQALGQGPEFLTYFQNEAQLDKSGLPSDRFFAERPEGSVSTLKIQRTQQEDSAVYLCASSKAFRLNTGELFFGEGSRLTVL.

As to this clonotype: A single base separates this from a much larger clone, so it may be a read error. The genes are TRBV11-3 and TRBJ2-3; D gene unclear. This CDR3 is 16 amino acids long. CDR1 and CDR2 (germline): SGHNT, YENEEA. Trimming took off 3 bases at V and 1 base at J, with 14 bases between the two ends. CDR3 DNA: TGTGCCAGCAGCTTTGGCACAAACTTTGGCACAGATACGCAGTATTTT. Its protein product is CASSFGTNFGTDTQYF.

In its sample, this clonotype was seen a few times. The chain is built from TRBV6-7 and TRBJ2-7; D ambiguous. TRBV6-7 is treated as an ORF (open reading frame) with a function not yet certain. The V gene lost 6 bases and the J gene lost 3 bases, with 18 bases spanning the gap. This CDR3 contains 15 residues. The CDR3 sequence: CASSPPWRTRYEQYF. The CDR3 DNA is TGTGCCAGCAGCCCCCCCTGGAGAACTCGCTACGAGCAGTACTTC.

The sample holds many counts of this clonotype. This chain's CDR3 is CASRLLTNGNEQFF. The CDR3 DNA reads as TGTGCCAGCAGACTGCTCACAAATGGGAATGAGCAGTTCTTC. The rearrangement links TRBV2 to TRBJ2-1; D uncertain. V lost 6 bases, J lost 7 bases, and 16 bases lay in between. The CDR3 is 14 residues long. Germline V gene lookup returns CDR1 SNHLY and CDR2 FYNNEI.

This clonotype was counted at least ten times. Written as DNA, the CDR3 is TGTGCCAGCAGTGAATTCCGGGACAGGGGGCAAGGCTACACCTTC. Amino acid sequence: CASSEFRDRGQGYTF. The chain carries TRBV6-1 and TRBJ1-2; 12 positions match TRBD1. After removal of 2 bases from V and 8 bases from J, the junction contained 6 bases not matched to a gene. CDR3 size: 15 residues. Germline V gives CDR1 MNHNS, CDR2 SASEGT.

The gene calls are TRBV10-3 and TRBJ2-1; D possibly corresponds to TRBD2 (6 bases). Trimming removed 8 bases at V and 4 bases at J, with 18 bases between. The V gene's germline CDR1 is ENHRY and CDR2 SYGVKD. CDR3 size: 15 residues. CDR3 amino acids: CAIHDGDGLYNEQFF. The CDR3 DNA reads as TGTGCCATCCACGACGGAGACGGACTATACAATGAGCAGTTCTTC.

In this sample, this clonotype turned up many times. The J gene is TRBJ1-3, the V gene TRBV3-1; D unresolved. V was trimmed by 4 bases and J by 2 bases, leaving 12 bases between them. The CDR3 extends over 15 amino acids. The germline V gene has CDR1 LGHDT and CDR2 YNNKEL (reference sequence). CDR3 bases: TGTGCCAGCAGCCCGGAGGCAGAGGCTGGAAACACCATATATTTT. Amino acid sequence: CASSPEAEAGNTIYF.

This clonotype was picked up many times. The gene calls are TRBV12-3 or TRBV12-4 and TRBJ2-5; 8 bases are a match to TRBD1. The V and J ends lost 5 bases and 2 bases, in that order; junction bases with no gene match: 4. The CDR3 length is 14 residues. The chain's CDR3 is CASSAGTGQETQYF. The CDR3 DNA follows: TGTGCCAGCAGTGCCGGGACAGGTCAAGAGACCCAGTACTTC.

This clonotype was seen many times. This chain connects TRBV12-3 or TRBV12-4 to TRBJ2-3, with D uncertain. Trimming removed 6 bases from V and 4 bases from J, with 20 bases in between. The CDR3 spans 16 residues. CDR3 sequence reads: CASSSSYYTGADTQYF. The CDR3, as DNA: TGTGCCAGCAGCTCCTCCTATTATACCGGCGCAGATACGCAGTATTTT.

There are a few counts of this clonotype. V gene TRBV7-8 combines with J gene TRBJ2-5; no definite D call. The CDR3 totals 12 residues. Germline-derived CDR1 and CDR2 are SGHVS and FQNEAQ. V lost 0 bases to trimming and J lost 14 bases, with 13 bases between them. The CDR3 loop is CASSLAGQDRYF. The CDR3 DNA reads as TGTGCCAGCAGCTTAGCGGGTCAGGACCGATACTTC.

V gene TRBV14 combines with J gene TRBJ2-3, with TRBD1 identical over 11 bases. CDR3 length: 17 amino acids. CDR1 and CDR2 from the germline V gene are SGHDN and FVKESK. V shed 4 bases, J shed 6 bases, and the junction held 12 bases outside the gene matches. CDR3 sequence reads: CASSRSRTGGPTDTQYF. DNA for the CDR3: TGTGCCAGCAGCCGCTCCCGGACAGGGGGCCCCACCGATACGCAGTATTTT.

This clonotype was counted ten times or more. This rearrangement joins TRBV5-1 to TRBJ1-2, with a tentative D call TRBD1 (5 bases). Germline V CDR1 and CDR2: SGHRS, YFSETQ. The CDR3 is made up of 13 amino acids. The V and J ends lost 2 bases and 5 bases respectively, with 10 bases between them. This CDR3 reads CASSFVTAYGYTF. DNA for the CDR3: TGCGCCAGCAGCTTTGTGACAGCGTATGGCTACACCTTC.

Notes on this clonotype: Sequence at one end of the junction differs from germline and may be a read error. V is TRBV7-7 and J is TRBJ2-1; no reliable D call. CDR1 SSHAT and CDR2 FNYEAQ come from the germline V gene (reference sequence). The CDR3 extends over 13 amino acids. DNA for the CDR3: TGTGCTAGCAGCTCAGCGAGAAACAATGAGCAGTTCTTC. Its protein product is CASSSARNNEQFF.

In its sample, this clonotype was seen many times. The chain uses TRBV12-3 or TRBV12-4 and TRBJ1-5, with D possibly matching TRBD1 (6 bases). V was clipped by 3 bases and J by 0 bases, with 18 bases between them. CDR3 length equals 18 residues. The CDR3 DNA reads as TGTGCCAGCAGTTTCCGACCAAACAGGGTTTATAGCAATCAGCCCCAGCATTTT. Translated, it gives CASSFRPNRVYSNQPQHF.

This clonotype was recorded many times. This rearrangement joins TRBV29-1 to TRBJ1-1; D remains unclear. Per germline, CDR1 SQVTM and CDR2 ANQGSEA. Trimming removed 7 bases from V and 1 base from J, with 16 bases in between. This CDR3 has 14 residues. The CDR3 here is CSAEGGRPNTEAFF. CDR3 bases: TGCAGCGCCGAGGGTGGCAGACCGAACACTGAAGCTTTCTTT.

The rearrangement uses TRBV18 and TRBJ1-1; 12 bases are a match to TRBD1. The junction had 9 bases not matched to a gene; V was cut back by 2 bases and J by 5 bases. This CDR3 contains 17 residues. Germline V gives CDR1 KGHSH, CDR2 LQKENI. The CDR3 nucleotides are TGTGCCAGCTCACCATTAAAGGGACAGGGGGCTCGGACTGAAGCTTTCTTT. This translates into CASSPLKGQGARTEAFF.

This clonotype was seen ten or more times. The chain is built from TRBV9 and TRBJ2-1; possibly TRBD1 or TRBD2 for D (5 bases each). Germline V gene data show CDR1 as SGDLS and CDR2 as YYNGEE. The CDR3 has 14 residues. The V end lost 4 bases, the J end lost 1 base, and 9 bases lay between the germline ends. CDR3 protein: CASSRDGSYNEQFF. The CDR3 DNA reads TGTGCCAGCAGCAGGGACGGATCCTACAATGAGCAGTTCTTC.

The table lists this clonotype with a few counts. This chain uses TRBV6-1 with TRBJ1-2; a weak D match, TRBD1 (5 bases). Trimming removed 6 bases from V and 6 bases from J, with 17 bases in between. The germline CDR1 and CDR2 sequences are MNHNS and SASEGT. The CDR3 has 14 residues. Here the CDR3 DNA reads TGTGCCAGCAGCCAGGCCAGGGTTACCGATGGCTACACCTTC. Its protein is CASSQARVTDGYTF.

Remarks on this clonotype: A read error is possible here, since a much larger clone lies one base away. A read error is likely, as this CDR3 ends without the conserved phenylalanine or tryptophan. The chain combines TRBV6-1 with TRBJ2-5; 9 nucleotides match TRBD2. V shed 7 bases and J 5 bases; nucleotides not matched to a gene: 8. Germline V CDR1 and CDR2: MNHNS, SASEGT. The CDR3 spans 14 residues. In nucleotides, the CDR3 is TGTGCCAGCACCCACCGGCGGGGGGGGGAGACCCAGTACCTC. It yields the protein CASTHRRGGETQYL.

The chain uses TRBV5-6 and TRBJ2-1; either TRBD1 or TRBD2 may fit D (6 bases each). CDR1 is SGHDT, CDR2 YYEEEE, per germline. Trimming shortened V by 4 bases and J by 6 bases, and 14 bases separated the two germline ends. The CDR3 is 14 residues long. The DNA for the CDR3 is TGTGCCAGCAGCAGGGGGGCAGGGAGCAATGAGCAGTTCTTC. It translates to CASSRGAGSNEQFF.

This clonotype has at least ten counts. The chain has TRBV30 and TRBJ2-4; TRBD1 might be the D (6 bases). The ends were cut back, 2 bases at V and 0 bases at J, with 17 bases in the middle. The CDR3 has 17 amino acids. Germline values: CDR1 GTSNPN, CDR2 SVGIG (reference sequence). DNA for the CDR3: TGTGCCTGGAGTCAGGACAGCGGAGACCTAGCCAAAAACATTCAGTACTTC. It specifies CAWSQDSGDLAKNIQYF.

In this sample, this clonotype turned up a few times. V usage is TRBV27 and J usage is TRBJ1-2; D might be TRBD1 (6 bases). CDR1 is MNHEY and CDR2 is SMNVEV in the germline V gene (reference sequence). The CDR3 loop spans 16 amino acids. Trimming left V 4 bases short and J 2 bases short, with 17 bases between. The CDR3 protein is CASSSSGRGRNYGYTF. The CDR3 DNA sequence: TGTGCCAGCAGTTCCTCCGGAAGGGGGAGGAACTATGGCTACACCTTC.

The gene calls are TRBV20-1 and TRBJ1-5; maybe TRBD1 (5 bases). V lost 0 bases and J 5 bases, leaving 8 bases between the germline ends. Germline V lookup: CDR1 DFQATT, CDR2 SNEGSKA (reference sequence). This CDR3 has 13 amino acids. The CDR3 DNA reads TGCAGTGCTAGAGAGCCAGGGTATCAGCCCCAGCATTTT. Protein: CSAREPGYQPQHF.

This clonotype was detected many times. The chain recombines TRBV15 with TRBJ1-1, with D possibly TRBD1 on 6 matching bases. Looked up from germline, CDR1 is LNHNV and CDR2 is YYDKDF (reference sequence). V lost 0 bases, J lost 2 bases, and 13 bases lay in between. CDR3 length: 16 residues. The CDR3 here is CATSRDHTGTNTEAFF. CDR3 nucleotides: TGTGCCACCAGCAGAGACCATACAGGGACTAACACTGAAGCTTTCTTT. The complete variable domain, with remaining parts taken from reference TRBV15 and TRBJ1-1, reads DAMVIQNPRYQVTQFGKPVTLSCSQTLNHNVMYWYQQKSSQAPKLLFHYYDKDFNNEADTPDNFQSRRPNTSFCFLDIRSPGLGDTAMYLCATSRDHTGTNTEAFFGQGTRLTVV.

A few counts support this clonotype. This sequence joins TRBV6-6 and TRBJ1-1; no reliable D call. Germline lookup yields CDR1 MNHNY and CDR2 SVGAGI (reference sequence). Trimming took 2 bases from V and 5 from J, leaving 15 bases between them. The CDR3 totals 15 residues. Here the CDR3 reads CASSYPTGLETEAFF. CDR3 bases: TGTGCCAGCAGTTACCCGACGGGTTTGGAAACTGAAGCTTTCTTT.

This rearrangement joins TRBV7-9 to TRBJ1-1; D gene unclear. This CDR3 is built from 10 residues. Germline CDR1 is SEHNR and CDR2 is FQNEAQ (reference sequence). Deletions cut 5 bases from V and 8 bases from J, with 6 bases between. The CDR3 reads CASSRPEAFF. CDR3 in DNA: TGTGCCAGCAGCCGGCCCGAAGCTTTCTTT.

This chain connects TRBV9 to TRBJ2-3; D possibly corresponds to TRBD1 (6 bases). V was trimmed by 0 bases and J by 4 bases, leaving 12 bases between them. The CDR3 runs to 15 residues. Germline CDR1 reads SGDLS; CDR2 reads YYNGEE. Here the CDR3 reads CASSVEGVVPDTQYF. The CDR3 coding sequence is TGTGCCAGCAGCGTAGAGGGGGTAGTTCCAGATACGCAGTATTTT.

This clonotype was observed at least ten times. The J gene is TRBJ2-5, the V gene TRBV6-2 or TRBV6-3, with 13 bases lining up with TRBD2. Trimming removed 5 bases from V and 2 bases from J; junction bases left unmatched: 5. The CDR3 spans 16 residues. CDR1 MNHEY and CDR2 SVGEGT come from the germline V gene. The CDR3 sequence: CASSPGLAGFQETQYF. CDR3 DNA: TGTGCCAGCAGTCCGGGACTAGCGGGGTTTCAAGAGACCCAGTACTTC.

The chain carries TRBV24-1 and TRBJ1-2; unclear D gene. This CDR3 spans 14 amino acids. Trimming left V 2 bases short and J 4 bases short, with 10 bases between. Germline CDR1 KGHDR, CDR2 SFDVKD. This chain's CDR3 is CATSDSGRTYGYTF. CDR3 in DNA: TGTGCCACCAGTGATTCTGGGCGGACCTATGGCTACACCTTC.

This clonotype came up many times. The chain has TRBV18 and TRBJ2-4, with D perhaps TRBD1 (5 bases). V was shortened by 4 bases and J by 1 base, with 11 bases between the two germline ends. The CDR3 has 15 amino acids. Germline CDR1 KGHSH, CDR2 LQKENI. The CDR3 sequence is CASSQTVSAKNIQYF. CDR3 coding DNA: TGTGCCAGCTCACAGACAGTGTCGGCCAAAAACATTCAGTACTTC. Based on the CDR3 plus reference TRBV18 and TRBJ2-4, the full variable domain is NAGVMQNPRHLVRRRGQEARLRCSPMKGHSHVYWYRQLPEEGLKFMVYLQKENIIDESGMPKERFSAEFPKEGPSILRIQQVVRGDSAAYFCASSQTVSAKNIQYFGAGTRLSVL.

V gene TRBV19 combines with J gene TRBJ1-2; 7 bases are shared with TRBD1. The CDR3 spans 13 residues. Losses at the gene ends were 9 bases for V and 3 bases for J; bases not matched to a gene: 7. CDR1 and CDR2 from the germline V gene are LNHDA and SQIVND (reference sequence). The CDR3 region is CASDRAGDYGYTF. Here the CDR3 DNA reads TGTGCCAGCGACAGGGCGGGGGACTATGGCTACACCTTC.